These 25 T cell receptor beta chains were all obtained from the same sample, sequenced in a study of CXCR3-negative and CXCR3-positive naive CD8 T cells. Their antigens are not known. Overall study results and limits: Against CXCR3-negative naive cells, CXCR3-positive naive cells showed more hydrophobic TRB CDR3s.

UMI labels and 5' RACE were used to prepare the TRB cDNA libraries. TCRdb derives one entry per CDR3 protein from the 5' RACE reads, leaving out DNA. Recorded here are some 130,000 distinct CDR3 sequences; the top ten clones represent under 0.75%. Sequenced sample: naive CXCR3+ CD8+ T cells from blood. The subset was: CD45RO-CCR7+CD27+CD95- naive CD8+ T cells expressing CXCR3 (TNR3+). The receptor set was obtained from a human donor in good health. Some clones in this sample may be carry-over from other donors' samples.

The rearrangement joins TRBV30 to TRBJ1-5. CDR3 length: 14 residues. Germline loops: CDR1 GTSNPN, CDR2 SVGIG (reference sequence). This chain's CDR3 is CAWNQWPSNQPQHF.

V and J are TRBV29-1 and TRBJ2-4; TCRdb's D gene call, TRBD2, goes unchecked for lack of DNA. CDR3 length: 12 residues. Germline V CDR1 and CDR2: SQVTM, ANQGSEA. The CDR3 protein is CSVMGDGDIQYF.

V usage is TRBV12-3 or TRBV12-4 and J usage is TRBJ2-7; the TCRdb call, TRBD1, lacks DNA for checking. The length of the CDR3 is 13 residues. This CDR3 is CASGAGVLYEQYF.

The chain uses TRBV5-1 and TRBJ2-1; the D gene TCRdb calls, TRBD2, cannot be checked with no DNA. Germline V gene lookup returns CDR1 SGHRS and CDR2 YFSETQ. The CDR3 runs to 15 residues. CDR3 protein: CASSPGTSKFDEQFF.

This chain joins TRBV27 and TRBJ2-7; TCRdb calls TRBD2, which cannot be checked without DNA. The CDR3 covers 18 residues. Germline V lookup: CDR1 MNHEY, CDR2 SMNVEV (reference sequence). The CDR3: CASSQPLSSGLPNGEQYF.

The chain is built from TRBV5-5 and TRBJ1-2. This CDR3 comprises 15 residues. The germline V gene encodes CDR1 SGHKS and CDR2 YYEKEE (reference sequence). CDR3 protein: CASSLTPEALYGYTF.

The chain couples TRBV15 to TRBJ1-1; TCRdb lists TRBD1, though no DNA is available to test this call. The CDR3 loop spans 15 amino acids. The germline V gene encodes CDR1 LNHNV and CDR2 YYDKDF (reference sequence). CDR3 protein: CATSRVREVGTEAFF.

The V and J genes are TRBV11-2 and TRBJ2-7; no DNA is available, so the TRBD1 call from TCRdb remains unchecked. Germline CDR1 is SGHAT and CDR2 is FQNNGV. The CDR3 consists of 14 residues. CDR3 loop: CASSSSQGPYEQYF.

The V call is TRBV12-3 or TRBV12-4, the J call TRBJ2-1; with no DNA, the TCRdb D assignment of TRBD2 cannot be verified. The CDR3 is 14 residues long. This CDR3 reads CASSWTTPGNEQFF.

The chain employs TRBV29-1 and TRBJ1-2; TCRdb proposes TRBD1, but this gene call is untestable without DNA. Germline V gene lookup returns CDR1 SQVTM and CDR2 ANQGSEA. The CDR3 spans 13 residues. The CDR3: CGAPDSVGYGYTF.

The chain couples TRBV21-1 to TRBJ1-2; without DNA, the TCRdb call of TRBD1 cannot be checked. TRBV21-1 is reported as a pseudogene. CDR3 length: 18 amino acids. The CDR3 loop is CASNKTRRDRGWTYGYTF.

This rearrangement joins TRBV25-1 to TRBJ2-1; TCRdb's D call, TRBD2, is unchecked because there is no DNA. The CDR3 runs to 11 residues. CDR1 MGHDK and CDR2 SYGVNS come from the germline V gene. CDR3 sequence: CASSTEGEQFF.

The rearrangement joins TRBV12-3 or TRBV12-4 to TRBJ1-2; TCRdb designates TRBD1, a call that cannot be tested without DNA. CDR3 length equals 16 residues. The CDR3 reads CASSLAAAGTPYGYTF.

The J gene is TRBJ2-7, the V gene TRBV6-2 or TRBV6-3; without DNA, the TCRdb call of TRBD1 cannot be checked. Germline V gives CDR1 MNHEY, CDR2 SVGEGT. CDR3 size: 14 residues. The CDR3 reads CASSLGRGLNEQYF.

The chain uses TRBV20-1 and TRBJ2-3; there is no DNA to check the TCRdb D call of TRBD2. Germline CDR1 is DFQATT and CDR2 is SNEGSKA (reference sequence). The CDR3 length is 16 residues. The CDR3 protein is CSAREPPGGSTDTQYF.

V gene TRBV6-5 combines with J gene TRBJ2-1; TCRdb names TRBD1, which stays unverified in the absence of DNA. The CDR3 has 15 amino acids. Germline V gene data show CDR1 as MNHEY and CDR2 as SVGAGI. CDR3 loop: CASSLGTPDYNEQFF.

V gene TRBV7-2 combines with J gene TRBJ2-1; TCRdb's D gene call, TRBD1, goes unchecked for lack of DNA. This CDR3 has 17 residues. Per the germline V gene, CDR1 is SGHTA and CDR2 is FQGNSA. This chain's CDR3 is CASSLAPGTDIYNEQFF.

The chain is built from TRBV29-1 and TRBJ2-3. This CDR3 region has 13 residues. CDR1 is SQVTM and CDR2 is ANQGSEA in the germline V gene. CDR3 region: CSVEGASPDTQYF.

This sequence joins TRBV5-6 and TRBJ1-1; TCRdb indicates TRBD1, and absent DNA this call remains unverified. The CDR3 length is 16 residues. Germline-derived CDR1 and CDR2 are SGHDT and YYEEEE. CDR3 loop: CASSHTQQVGFMEAFF.

The V call is TRBV20-1, the J call TRBJ2-7; TCRdb designates TRBD1, a call that cannot be tested without DNA. CDR1 and CDR2 (germline): DFQATT, SNEGSKA (reference sequence). The CDR3 length is 14 residues. The CDR3: CSARDTGTTYEQYF.

The CDR3 sequence: CASRPPGWEQYF. V gene TRBV12-3 or TRBV12-4 combines with J gene TRBJ2-7. The CDR3 covers 12 residues.

V gene TRBV7-9 combines with J gene TRBJ2-2; TCRdb selects TRBD1, and the lack of DNA leaves this call unchecked. Germline assignment: CDR1 SEHNR and CDR2 FQNEAQ (reference sequence). The CDR3 sequence is 17 residues long. The CDR3 loop is CASSLPWTGPNTGELFF.

The chain recombines TRBV6-1 with TRBJ1-5; the TRBD1 assignment by TCRdb is unverifiable without DNA. CDR3 size: 14 residues. Germline-derived CDR1 and CDR2 are MNHNS and SASEGT. The CDR3 loop reads CASSQDRSNQPQHF.

V and J are TRBV20-1 and TRBJ2-1; TCRdb gives TRBD2 as the D gene, but with no DNA this cannot be confirmed. The CDR3 spans 13 residues. The germline V gene has CDR1 DFQATT and CDR2 SNEGSKA (reference sequence). CDR3 sequence: CSARGLAVHEQFF.

The chain combines TRBV28 with TRBJ2-5; TCRdb's D gene call, TRBD1, goes unchecked for lack of DNA. Germline V gene sequence: CDR1 MDHEN, CDR2 SYDVKM. The CDR3 covers 14 residues. The CDR3 sequence is CASGPSWGAPTQYF.